What follows are 14 T cell receptor beta chains derived from one specimen sequenced in a study of early T cells in non-severe SARS-CoV-2 infection. TCRdb processed the 5' RACE reads anew with MiXCR; each CDR3 protein has one entry. The table lists about 77,000 distinct CDR3 sequences, roughly 9.6% of them singletons, with 4.8% in the top ten. Sequences were obtained from whole blood. The receptors shown here come from an adult who was a healthcare worker with PCR-confirmed SARS-CoV-2 infection or an uninfected control (not recorded which).

The CDR3 sequence: CASSQARNSGNTIYF. The CDR3 region has the DNA TGTGCCAGCAGCCAAGCCCGAAACTCTGGAAACACCATATATTTT. J is TRBJ1-3 and V is TRBV3-1; D gene unclear. The V gene lost 1 base and the J gene lost 0 bases, with 7 bases spanning the gap. This CDR3 region has 15 residues. In germline, CDR1 is LGHDT, CDR2 YNNKEL (reference sequence).

This clonotype was counted at least ten times. The chain uses TRBV2 and TRBJ2-3, with a possible D match to TRBD1 (5 bases). The germline CDR1 and CDR2 sequences are SNHLY and FYNNEI. This CDR3 region has 14 residues. Trimming removed 7 bases from V and 2 bases from J, with 13 bases in between. The CDR3 DNA is TGTGCCAGCAAACCGGACATCATCACAGATACGCAGTATTTT. Its translation: CASKPDIITDTQYF.

This clonotype was detected a few times. This rearrangement joins TRBV18 to TRBJ1-2; 7 bases are a match to TRBD1. CDR3 length: 14 amino acids. V was pared by 6 bases and J by 6 bases, with 10 bases of the junction left unmatched. The germline V gene has CDR1 KGHSH and CDR2 LQKENI. DNA of the CDR3: TGTGCCAGCTCCCAGGGGGTCTCGAGGAATGGCTACACCTTC. It codes for CASSQGVSRNGYTF.

This clonotype was recorded many times. The rearrangement links TRBV25-1 to TRBJ2-7, with no clear D. Germline values: CDR1 MGHDK, CDR2 SYGVNS. There are 11 residues in the CDR3. V dropped 8 bases and J dropped 3 bases, with 8 bases sitting between them. Here the CDR3 reads CASGQNYEQYF. The CDR3 DNA is TGTGCCAGCGGTCAAAACTACGAGCAGTACTTC.

This clonotype was picked up many times. V and J are TRBV7-9 and TRBJ2-7, with 9 bases lining up with TRBD1. Germline V lookup: CDR1 SEHNR, CDR2 FQNEAQ (reference sequence). The V segment lost 7 bases and the J segment 6 bases; nucleotides outside the gene matches: 7. The CDR3 extends over 13 amino acids. CDR3 sequence (DNA): TGTGCCAGCACCTCGGGACAGGGAACCGAGCAGTACTTC. Translation gives CASTSGQGTEQYF.

CDR3 residues: CASTPAGGITDTQYF. The CDR3 DNA follows: TGCGCCAGCACCCCAGCGGGAGGAATCACAGATACGCAGTATTTT. The rearrangement joins TRBV10-1 to TRBJ2-3; the match to TRBD2 covers 9 bases. Trimming at V came to 7 bases and at J to 2 bases, leaving 7 bases not matched to a gene. CDR3 length equals 15 residues. Germline lookup yields CDR1 WNHNN and CDR2 SYGVQD (reference sequence).

V and J are TRBV5-1 and TRBJ1-1, with 8 bases identical to TRBD1. The CDR3 is made up of 15 amino acids. Trimming removed 4 bases from V and 4 bases from J; junction bases left unmatched: 9. The V gene's germline CDR1 is SGHRS and CDR2 YFSETQ. As DNA, the CDR3 is TGCGCCAGCAGCAAAAGGACAGGGTCGAGCACTGAAGCTTTCTTT. It translates to CASSKRTGSSTEAFF.

V gene TRBV18 combines with J gene TRBJ1-1; D is undetermined. The germline CDR1 and CDR2 sequences are KGHSH and LQKENI. The CDR3 runs 15 residues. V lost 3 bases to trimming and J lost 4 bases, with 15 bases between them. CDR3: CASSPRRSVGTEAFF. DNA for the CDR3: TGTGCCAGCTCACCCCGGAGGAGCGTGGGCACTGAAGCTTTCTTT.

This clonotype was recorded at least ten times. The CDR3 DNA is TGTGCCAGCAGATGGGGACAGGGGGCCTACAATGAGCAGTTCTTC. Its translation: CASRWGQGAYNEQFF. J is TRBJ2-1 and V is TRBV28, with 11 bases lining up with TRBD1. V lost 6 bases to trimming and J lost 2 bases; unmatched junction nucleotides: 3. Per germline, CDR1 MDHEN and CDR2 SYDVKM. This CDR3 region has 15 residues. Full variable domain (missing parts from reference TRBV28 and TRBJ2-1): DVKVTQSSRYLVKRTGEKVFLECVQDMDHENMFWYRQDPGLGLRLIYFSYDVKMKEKGDIPEGYSVSREKKERFSLILESASTNQTSMYLCASRWGQGAYNEQFFGPGTRLTVL.

This clonotype was detected a few times. V and J are TRBV6-2 or TRBV6-3 and TRBJ2-7; D gene ambiguous. The CDR3 has 13 residues. Looked up from germline, CDR1 is MNHEY and CDR2 is SVGEGT. The ends were cut back, 0 bases at V and 5 bases at J, with 8 bases in the middle. The chain's CDR3 is CASSYSIPHEQYF. CDR3 in DNA: TGTGCCAGCAGTTACTCGATCCCCCACGAGCAGTACTTC.

In its sample, this clonotype was seen many times. The CDR3 nucleotides read TGTGCCAGCAGTTTAGCGGGGGCAGCTGGAAACACCATATATTTT. The encoded protein is CASSLAGAAGNTIYF. V is TRBV27 and J is TRBJ1-3, with D maybe TRBD1 (6 bases). V lost 2 bases, J lost 2 bases, and 10 bases lay in between. Germline loops: CDR1 MNHEY, CDR2 SMNVEV (reference sequence). CDR3 length: 15 amino acids.

This clonotype was counted many times. The J gene is TRBJ2-2, the V gene TRBV3-1, with 11 bases aligning to TRBD2. CDR3 length: 16 residues. In germline, CDR1 is LGHDT, CDR2 YNNKEL (reference sequence). The ends lost 5 bases at V and 0 bases at J; junction bases unmatched: 2. For the CDR3, the DNA is TGTGCCAGCAGCGTGACTAGCGGGGCGAACACCGGGGAGCTGTTTTTT. Translating gives CASSVTSGANTGELFF.

This clonotype was seen ten or more times. The chain recombines TRBV6-5 with TRBJ2-7; 9 bases fit TRBD1. The CDR3 contains 15 residues. J gave up 1 base and V 6 bases, and 7 bases lay outside the gene matches. Germline CDR1 MNHEY, CDR2 SVGAGI. The CDR3 DNA follows: TGTGCCAGCAGAACCGGGACAGGGAGTTCCTACGAGCAGTACTTC. This translates into CASRTGTGSSYEQYF.

This clonotype appeared many times. The J gene is TRBJ2-2, the V gene TRBV7-3, with D possibly called TRBD1 or TRBD2 (5 bases each). Trimming stripped 8 bases from V and 4 bases from J, with 23 bases between. Germline CDR1 reads SGHTA; CDR2 reads FQGTGA. The CDR3 totals 17 residues. The CDR3 nucleotides read TGTGCCAGCTCTTTCGAGGGTTGGCAAGGGGCCACCGGGGAGCTGTTTTTT. This sequence encodes CASSFEGWQGATGELFF.